The next 28 T cell receptor beta chains were all read from a single sample in a study of T-cell reconstitution after alpha-beta-depleted transplantation in children. Library preparation (for TCRbeta) was performed with unique molecular identifiers. TCRdb used MiXCR to reprocess the PCR reads, holding one entry per CDR3 protein. This sample has 200,000 to 300,000 distinct CDR3 sequences, with about 12% found just once. Sequencing used PBMCs from the stem cell graft donor, obtained from the stem cell graft. The receptors derive from a human donor who donated a stem cell graft to a child with acute lymphoblastic leukemia.

There are many counts of this clonotype. This chain connects TRBV7-2 to TRBJ2-1; 13 bases line up with TRBD2. This CDR3 region has 17 residues. The V segment lost 2 bases and the J segment 0 bases; nucleotides outside the gene matches: 1. CDR1 and CDR2 (germline): SGHTA, FQGNSA. The CDR3 DNA reads TGTGCCAGCAGCTTACGGACTAGCGGGAGCTCCTACAATGAGCAGTTCTTC. Translated: CASSLRTSGSSYNEQFF.

This clonotype was seen ten or more times. The rearrangement uses TRBV5-1 and TRBJ2-7; D may correspond to TRBD1 or TRBD2 (5 bases each). CDR1 is SGHRS, CDR2 YFSETQ, per germline. Trimming shortened V by 2 bases and J by 5 bases, and 14 bases separated the two germline ends. The CDR3 covers 14 residues. CDR3 sequence (DNA): TGCGCCAGCAGCTTTTACGGGACCGACGACGAGCAGTACTTC. Amino acids: CASSFYGTDDEQYF.

In regard to this clonotype: This sequence may be a read error, since a much larger clone differs from it by one base. V gene TRBV9 combines with J gene TRBJ2-7; D perhaps matches TRBD2 (6 bases). The CDR3 is 13 residues long. Trimming took off 4 bases at V and 5 bases at J, with 13 bases between the two ends. The germline gives CDR1 SGDLS, CDR2 YYNGEE. CDR3 region: CASSPPGVHEQYF. DNA of the CDR3: TGTGCCAGCAGCCCTCCGGGGGTCCACGAGCAGTACTTC.

This clonotype was seen just once. The chain combines TRBV7-3 with TRBJ2-3, with TRBD2 as a possible D gene (6 bases). The CDR3 covers 11 residues. Germline CDR1 is SGHTA and CDR2 is FQGTGA. V lost 5 bases to trimming and J lost 6 bases, with 6 bases between them. The CDR3 sequence is CASSRGDTQYF. The CDR3 DNA sequence: TGTGCCAGCAGCCGGGGGGATACGCAGTATTTT. The whole variable domain, filled in from reference TRBV7-3 and TRBJ2-3, reads GAGVSQTPSNKVTEKGKYVELRCDPISGHTALYWYRQSLGQGPEFLIYFQGTGAADDSGLPNDRFFAVRPEGSVSTLKIQRTERGDSAVYLCASSRGDTQYFGPGTRLTVL.

In the case of this clonotype: This sequence may be a read error, since a much larger clone differs from it by one base. The J gene is TRBJ2-5, the V gene TRBV7-2; D unresolved. Germline values: CDR1 SGHTA, CDR2 FQGNSA. CDR3 length: 13 amino acids. The CDR3 DNA is TGTGCCAGCAGCTTAGAACGCATAGAGACCCGGTACTTC. Translated: CASSLERIETRYF.

This clonotype came up many times. V gene TRBV6-1 combines with J gene TRBJ2-1; TRBD1 matches 8 bases. Germline-derived CDR1 and CDR2 are MNHNS and SASEGT. This CDR3 has 18 residues. V gave up 6 bases and J gave up 6 bases; unmatched junction bases: 19. This chain's CDR3 is CASSPEVRTGGRPNEQFF. CDR3 nucleotides: TGTGCCAGCAGCCCGGAGGTTAGAACAGGGGGTCGTCCCAATGAGCAGTTCTTC.

This clonotype was counted at least ten times. This chain links TRBV6-5 with TRBJ2-3; D is undetermined. CDR1 is MNHEY and CDR2 is SVGAGI in the germline V gene. There are 14 residues in the CDR3. Trimming left V 2 bases short and J 6 bases short, with 12 bases between. In DNA, the CDR3 is TGTGCCAGCAGTTACGCCAGGCTGGCGGATACGCAGTATTTT. Translating it yields CASSYARLADTQYF.

This clonotype has at least ten counts. The chain employs TRBV7-9 and TRBJ2-1, with a weak D call TRBD1 (6 bases). The V gene's germline CDR1 is SEHNR and CDR2 FQNEAQ (reference sequence). V lost 6 bases and J lost 3, with 12 bases in between. The CDR3 contains 14 residues. The CDR3 sequence is CASRPGHLYNEQFF. In DNA form, the CDR3 reads TGTGCCAGCAGGCCGGGACACCTCTACAATGAGCAGTTCTTC.

This clonotype was detected ten times or more. V gene TRBV30 combines with J gene TRBJ1-1; D is uncertain. The germline CDR1 and CDR2 sequences are GTSNPN and SVGIG (reference sequence). Trimming cost V 8 bases and J 2 bases, with 21 bases left between them. The CDR3 length is 15 residues. The CDR3 DNA reads TGTGCCCAGAACCCGGGCTCCCCAAGAAACACTGAAGCTTTCTTT. Its translation is CAQNPGSPRNTEAFF.

This clonotype was detected many times. V gene TRBV3-1 combines with J gene TRBJ1-2; TRBD1 matches 10 bases. The CDR3 is 17 amino acids. Germline CDR1 reads LGHDT; CDR2 reads YNNKEL (reference sequence). V was pared by 4 bases and J by 5 bases, with 13 bases of the junction left unmatched. CDR3 coding DNA: TGTGCCAGCAGCCTTCCGGGAGACAGGGGGCGAGAGTATGGCTACACCTTC. Its protein is CASSLPGDRGREYGYTF.

There are many counts of this clonotype. The chain is built from TRBV27 and TRBJ1-1; D gene unclear. The CDR3 runs 13 residues. Per germline, CDR1 MNHEY and CDR2 SMNVEV (reference sequence). Trimming pared 2 bases from V and 4 bases from J, leaving 8 bases between. CDR3 in DNA: TGTGCCAGCAGTTTAACTCGTACCACTGAAGCTTTCTTT. Its protein is CASSLTRTTEAFF.

A few counts support this clonotype. This sequence joins TRBV19 and TRBJ2-7, with 8 bases that match TRBD1. Trimming took 9 bases from V and 0 from J; bases not matched to a gene: 10. Germline CDR1 and CDR2: LNHDA and SQIVND (reference sequence). The CDR3 has 15 amino acids. As DNA, the CDR3 is TGTGCCAGGAAAGGGGACAGGTTCCTCTCCTACGAGCAGTACTTC. This sequence encodes CARKGDRFLSYEQYF.

This clonotype has at least ten counts. The gene calls are TRBV5-1 and TRBJ2-3, with 13 bases matching TRBD2. The CDR3 is made up of 17 amino acids. Germline V CDR1 and CDR2: SGHRS, YFSETQ. V lost 4 bases, J lost 2 bases, and 7 bases stayed unmatched. CDR3 residues: CASSPRTSGGFTDTQYF. CDR3 in DNA: TGCGCCAGCAGCCCGAGGACTAGCGGGGGCTTCACAGATACGCAGTATTTT.

This clonotype appeared many times. The CDR3 coding sequence is TGCGCCAGCAGCCAAGGGGACAGGGCGGACAATCAGCCCCAGCATTTT. This codes for CASSQGDRADNQPQHF. The rearrangement uses TRBV4-3 and TRBJ1-5; 9 bases are a match to TRBD1. CDR3 length equals 16 residues. The V gene end was trimmed by 1 base and the J gene end by 3 bases; junction bases not matched to a gene: 4. Germline CDR1 LGHNA, CDR2 YSLEER.

Regarding this clonotype: This may be a read error, as it is one base from a much larger clone. V usage is TRBV16 and J usage is TRBJ2-5, with TRBD1 as a possible D gene (6 bases). The CDR3 length is 13 residues. CDR1 KGHSY and CDR2 FQNENV come from the germline V gene. The CDR3 region is CASSQFRTETHYF. CDR3 in DNA: TGTGCCAGCAGCCAATTCAGGACAGAGACCCACTACTTC. Full variable domain (remainder filled in from reference TRBV16 and TRBJ2-5): GEEVAQTPKHLVRGEGQKAKLYCAPIKGHSYVFWYQQVLKNEFKFLISFQNENVFDETGMPKERFSAKCLPNSPCSLEIQATKLEDSAVYFCASSQFRTETHYFGPGTRLLVL.

The rearrangement joins TRBV4-3 to TRBJ2-1, with 7 bases lining up with TRBD2. The CDR3 is made up of 16 amino acids. With 1 base clipped from V and 0 bases from J, the junction kept 3 bases outside the gene matches. The germline gives CDR1 LGHNA, CDR2 YSLEER. CDR3 in DNA: TGCGCCAGCAGCCAAGGGGGGGGAAGCTCCTACAATGAGCAGTTCTTC. This translates into CASSQGGGSSYNEQFF.

The rearrangement joins TRBV30 to TRBJ1-1; D may be TRBD1 (6 bases). Trimming shortened V by 4 bases and J by 5 bases, and 17 bases separated the two germline ends. The length of the CDR3 is 14 residues. Germline CDR1 reads GTSNPN; CDR2 reads SVGIG (reference sequence). The DNA of the CDR3 is TGTGCCTGGATTAACAGGGCCTTGAGGACTGAAGCTTTCTTT. Amino acids: CAWINRALRTEAFF.

The table lists this clonotype with a few counts. The rearrangement uses TRBV11-1 and TRBJ2-3, with 14 bases that match TRBD2. Trimming cost V 3 bases and J 0 bases; bases outside gene matches: 5. This CDR3 spans 18 amino acids. Germline-derived CDR1 and CDR2 are SGHAT and FQDESV (reference sequence). The CDR3 DNA reads as TGTGCCAGCAGCTTGGGACTAGCGGGAGTCCTTAGCACAGATACGCAGTATTTT. Amino acids: CASSLGLAGVLSTDTQYF.

This clonotype was counted ten times or more. This chain joins TRBV20-1 and TRBJ2-1, with 9 bases identical to TRBD2. This CDR3 is 15 amino acids long. Germline lookup yields CDR1 DFQATT and CDR2 SNEGSKA (reference sequence). V lost 3 bases, J lost 7 bases, and 10 bases stayed unmatched. The CDR3 protein is CSARQTSGLMNEQFF. DNA for the CDR3: TGCAGTGCTAGGCAGACTAGCGGTCTAATGAATGAGCAGTTCTTC.

Comments on this clonotype: A much larger clone differs by one base, so this may be a read error. The V and J genes are TRBV6-2 or TRBV6-3 and TRBJ2-2; no reliable D call. The CDR3 totals 16 residues. The germline CDR1 and CDR2 sequences are MNHEY and SVGEGT. V lost 6 bases and J 1 base, leaving 15 bases between the germline ends. This chain's CDR3 is CASRGLSELNTGELFF. Here the CDR3 DNA reads TGTGCCAGCAGGGGGTTGAGTGAACTGAACACCGGGGAGCTGTTTTTT.

This clonotype showed up many times. The chain couples TRBV4-2 to TRBJ2-5; TRBD2 might be the D (6 bases). V lost 0 bases and J lost 4, with 12 bases in between. This CDR3 is built from 15 residues. Germline assignment: CDR1 LGHNA and CDR2 YNFKEQ. The CDR3 sequence is CASSQEEGRGETQYF. In DNA form, the CDR3 reads TGTGCCAGCAGCCAAGAGGAGGGGAGAGGAGAGACCCAGTACTTC.

This clonotype was recorded at least ten times. This chain joins TRBV25-1 and TRBJ2-7, with TRBD1 matching 8 bases. Germline loops: CDR1 MGHDK, CDR2 SYGVNS. Trimming took 7 bases from V and 5 from J; bases not matched to a gene: 1. This CDR3 contains 11 residues. CDR3 sequence: CASKDRDEQYF. The CDR3 bases are TGTGCCAGCAAGGACAGGGACGAGCAGTACTTC.

This clonotype was counted ten times or more. The V call is TRBV10-3, the J call TRBJ1-2, with 8 positions matching TRBD1. Germline V gives CDR1 ENHRY, CDR2 SYGVKD. V shed 5 bases, J shed 3 bases, and the junction held 8 bases outside the gene matches. The CDR3 loop spans 15 amino acids. The CDR3 nucleotides read TGTGCCATCAGTTACGCTGGACAGGGAGACTATGGCTACACCTTC. Residues: CAISYAGQGDYGYTF.

The chain is built from TRBV5-1 and TRBJ1-2, with D uncertain. This CDR3 contains 14 residues. CDR1 is SGHRS, CDR2 YFSETQ, per germline. V lost 4 bases, J lost 0 bases, and 10 bases lay in between. The DNA of the CDR3 is TGCGCCAGCAGCCCGACCCGGCCTAACTATGGCTACACCTTC. Translating it yields CASSPTRPNYGYTF.

The table lists this clonotype with many counts. This sequence joins TRBV10-3 and TRBJ2-1; no clear D gene. Germline V CDR1 and CDR2: ENHRY, SYGVKD. The CDR3 length is 11 residues. The germline V and J ends were trimmed by 5 bases and 10 bases, with 9 bases remaining between them. The CDR3, as DNA: TGTGCCATCAGTTCCGTAGAGGAGCAGTTCTTC. Amino acids: CAISSVEEQFF.

The sample holds many counts of this clonotype. This chain connects TRBV7-9 to TRBJ2-7; D not certain. Germline V gives CDR1 SEHNR, CDR2 FQNEAQ (reference sequence). The CDR3 spans 13 residues. V was cut by 6 bases and J by 3 bases, with 12 bases left in between. CDR3 sequence (DNA): TGTGCCAGCAGTTTGGGCCTCGTCTACGAGCAGTACTTC. Translating gives CASSLGLVYEQYF.

The J gene is TRBJ2-7, the V gene TRBV19, with TRBD1 identical over 9 bases. This CDR3 has 14 residues. Germline values: CDR1 LNHDA, CDR2 SQIVND (reference sequence). The V gene end was trimmed by 5 bases and the J gene end by 6 bases; junction bases not matched to a gene: 8. The DNA for the CDR3 is TGTGCCAGTAGTTCGGGACAGGGCAACTCCGAGCAGTACTTC. This encodes CASSSGQGNSEQYF. Full variable domain (rest looked up from reference TRBV19 and TRBJ2-7): DGGITQSPKYLFRKEGQNVTLSCEQNLNHDAMYWYRQDPGQGLRLIYYSQIVNDFQKGDIAEGYSVSREKKESFPLTVTSAQKNPTAFYLCASSSGQGNSEQYFGPGTRLTVT.

In its sample, this clonotype was seen many times. V is TRBV20-1 and J is TRBJ2-4; 8 positions match TRBD2. After removal of 1 base from V and 0 bases from J, the junction contained 11 bases not matched to a gene. Germline V gene data show CDR1 as DFQATT and CDR2 as SNEGSKA (reference sequence). The CDR3 extends over 18 amino acids. Here the CDR3 DNA reads TGCAGTGCTAGAGTAGGCGGGAGGACGAATTTAGCCAAAAACATTCAGTACTTC. Its protein is CSARVGGRTNLAKNIQYF.